The T cell receptor (beta chain) under discussion was sequenced for a study of CD8 T cells in Susac syndrome. With random hexamers, about 0.45 to 1 ug RNA was reverse transcribed. TCRdb used MiXCR to reprocess the immunoSEQ multiplex PCR reads, holding one entry per CDR3 protein. In the table there are 300,000 to 350,000 distinct CDR3 sequences, 92% of which are singletons. V lost 8 bases, J lost 4 bases, and 10 bases lay in between. CDR1 and CDR2 from the germline V gene are SQVTM and ANQGSEA. This CDR3 has 11 residues. Sequencing used CD4+ T cells from PBMCs. This clonotype was obtained from a human donor with multiple sclerosis. The chain recombines TRBV29-1 with TRBJ2-3, with D uncertain. CDR3 in amino acids: CSWSRSDTQYF. For the CDR3, the DNA is TGCAGCTGGAGTAGGTCAGATACGCAGTATTTT.